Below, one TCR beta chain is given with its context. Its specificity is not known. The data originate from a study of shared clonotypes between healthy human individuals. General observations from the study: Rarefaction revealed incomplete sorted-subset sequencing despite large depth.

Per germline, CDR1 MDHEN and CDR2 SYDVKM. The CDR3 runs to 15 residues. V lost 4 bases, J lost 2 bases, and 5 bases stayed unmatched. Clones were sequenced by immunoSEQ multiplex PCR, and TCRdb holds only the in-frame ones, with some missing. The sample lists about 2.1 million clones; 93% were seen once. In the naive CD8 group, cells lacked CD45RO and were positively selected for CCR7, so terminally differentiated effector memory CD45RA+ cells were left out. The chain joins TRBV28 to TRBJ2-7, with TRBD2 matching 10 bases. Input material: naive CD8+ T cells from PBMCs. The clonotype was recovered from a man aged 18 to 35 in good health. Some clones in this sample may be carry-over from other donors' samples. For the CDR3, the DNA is TGTGCCAGCAGTTCCAGAGCGGGAGGGCCCTACGAGCAGTACTTC. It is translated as CASSSRAGGPYEQYF.